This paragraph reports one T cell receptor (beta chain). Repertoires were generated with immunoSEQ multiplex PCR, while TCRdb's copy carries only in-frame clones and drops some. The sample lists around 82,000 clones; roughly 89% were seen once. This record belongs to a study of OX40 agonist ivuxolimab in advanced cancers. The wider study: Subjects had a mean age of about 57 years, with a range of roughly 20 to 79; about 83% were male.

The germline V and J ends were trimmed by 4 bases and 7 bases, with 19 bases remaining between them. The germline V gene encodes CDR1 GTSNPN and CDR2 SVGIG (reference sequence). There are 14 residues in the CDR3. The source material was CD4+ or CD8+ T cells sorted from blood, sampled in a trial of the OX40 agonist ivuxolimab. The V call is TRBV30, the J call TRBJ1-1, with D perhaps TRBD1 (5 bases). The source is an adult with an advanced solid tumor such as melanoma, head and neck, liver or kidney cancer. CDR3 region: CAWTGPHYVGEAFF. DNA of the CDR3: TGTGCCTGGACGGGACCCCATTACGTGGGTGAAGCTTTCTTT.